These 27 T cell receptor beta chains share one sample of origin, sequenced in a study of cytomegalovirus exposure and HLA in healthy donors (dated by TCRdb to the late 2010s). Receptors were amplified or captured by the immunoSEQ multiplex PCR assay. For the multiplex PCR, a mixture combining 60 forward primers for TCR Vbeta segments and 13 reverse primers for TCR Jbeta segments was used. What TCRdb holds here is the immuneACCESS table cut down to in-frame rearrangements. Part of the clones is not present; checked against another copy, under half of the missing clones reflect an unresolved V gene, and the others are unexplained. For this sample there are some 170,000 clones; approximately 80% appear just once. Roughly 5.2% of the sample is taken by the ten largest. Sequenced: PBMCs. The receptors here all came from a young woman in good health and CMV-seropositive.

This clone was detected a few times. This chain links TRBV28 with TRBJ2-7, with 10 bases fitting TRBD1. Germline lookup yields CDR1 MDHEN and CDR2 SYDVKM. Trimming removed 2 bases from V and 3 bases from J; junction bases left unmatched: 16. This CDR3 has 19 amino acids. CDR3 region: CASSLGWTGGYRDDYEQYF. CDR3 coding DNA: TGTGCCAGCAGTTTAGGGTGGACAGGGGGTTATCGGGATGACTACGAGCAGTACTTC.

J is TRBJ2-3 and V is TRBV4-2; a weak D match, TRBD2 (6 bases). V gave up 0 bases and J gave up 4 bases, with 14 bases separating them. The germline CDR1 and CDR2 sequences are LGHNA and YNFKEQ. This CDR3 has 16 amino acids. CDR3 in DNA: TGTGCCAGCAGCCAAGATTACACTAGCAGGGCAGATACGCAGTATTTT. Protein sequence: CASSQDYTSRADTQYF.

V usage is TRBV9 and J usage is TRBJ2-5, with D tentatively TRBD2 (5 bases). The CDR3 is 14 amino acids. Per germline, CDR1 SGDLS and CDR2 YYNGEE. V dropped 0 bases and J dropped 5 bases, with 11 bases sitting between them. The CDR3 spells CASSVEGVWETQYF. The CDR3 nucleotides read TGTGCCAGCAGCGTAGAGGGAGTGTGGGAGACCCAGTACTTC.

The J gene is TRBJ1-2, the V gene TRBV7-2; no reliable D call. This CDR3 has 11 residues. Germline CDR1 SGHTA, CDR2 FQGNSA. Trimming shortened V by 5 bases and J by 5 bases, and 6 bases separated the two germline ends. The CDR3 region is CASSQNYGYTF. Here the CDR3 DNA reads TGTGCCAGCAGCCAAAATTATGGCTACACCTTC.

This chain links TRBV6-5 with TRBJ2-7; 7 nucleotides match TRBD2. Losses at the gene ends were 0 bases for V and 5 bases for J; bases not matched to a gene: 10. CDR3 length: 16 amino acids. Germline V gene data show CDR1 as MNHEY and CDR2 as SVGAGI. CDR3 region: CASSYSSPGGLHEQYF. CDR3 bases: TGTGCCAGCAGTTACTCTTCCCCGGGAGGACTACACGAGCAGTACTTC.

The V and J genes are TRBV15 and TRBJ2-5; tentatively, D is TRBD2 (5 bases). With the DNA end fitting TRBJ2-7 better, the J assignment may be wrong. Per germline, CDR1 LNHNV and CDR2 YYDKDF (reference sequence). This CDR3 is 13 amino acids long. CDR3 in DNA: TGTGCCACCAGCAGAGCTGCGGGCTACGAGCAGTACTTC. The encoded protein is CATSRAAGYEQYF.

This chain links TRBV2 with TRBJ2-1; maybe TRBD2 (6 bases). CDR1 is SNHLY and CDR2 is FYNNEI in the germline V gene. The CDR3 has 15 amino acids. The ends were cut back, 5 bases at V and 0 bases at J, with 11 bases in the middle. CDR3 in amino acids: CASSQEGSSYNEQFF. The CDR3 nucleotides are TGTGCCAGCAGTCAGGAGGGGAGCTCCTACAATGAGCAGTTCTTC.

The chain uses TRBV7-8 and TRBJ1-1, with a possible D match to TRBD1 (5 bases). V was trimmed by 4 bases and J by 1 base, leaving 22 bases between them. CDR3 length equals 18 residues. Germline V CDR1 and CDR2: SGHVS, FQNEAQ. The CDR3 is CASSSIHGRGGGNTEAFF. Written as DNA, the CDR3 is TGTGCCAGCAGCTCTATCCACGGGCGCGGGGGGGGGAACACTGAAGCTTTCTTT.

The chain couples TRBV7-9 to TRBJ1-2; 8 bases are a match to TRBD1. This CDR3 comprises 14 residues. The germline CDR1 and CDR2 sequences are SEHNR and FQNEAQ (reference sequence). The junction had 7 bases not matched to a gene; V was cut back by 7 bases and J by 3 bases. CDR3 sequence: CASTRGQEDYGYTF. The CDR3 DNA follows: TGTGCCAGCACAAGGGGACAGGAGGACTATGGCTACACCTTC.

This clone appeared a single time. The chain employs TRBV5-5 and TRBJ1-2; TRBD1 aligns across 9 bases. V was pared by 4 bases and J by 4 bases, with 5 bases of the junction left unmatched. The CDR3 extends over 14 amino acids. Germline V lookup: CDR1 SGHKS, CDR2 YYEKEE (reference sequence). The CDR3 coding sequence is TGTGCCAGCAGCCCTACGGACAGGGGCTATGGCTACACCTTC. It specifies CASSPTDRGYGYTF.

This chain links TRBV29-1 with TRBJ2-5, with D perhaps matching TRBD2 (6 bases). The CDR3 runs to 12 residues. Germline values: CDR1 SQVTM, CDR2 ANQGSEA. Trimming pared 4 bases from V and 11 bases from J, leaving 17 bases between. The CDR3 coding sequence is TGCAGCGTTGTCGAGGCGAGACGGGAGCAGTACTTC. It translates to CSVVEARREQYF.

This clone was counted a single time. V and J are TRBV6-1 and TRBJ2-5; 9 bases agree with TRBD1. The CDR3 spans 15 residues. CDR1 and CDR2 (germline): MNHNS, SASEGT. J lost 4 bases, V lost 3 bases, and 6 bases had no gene match. The chain's CDR3 is CASSDTGGITETQYF. CDR3 DNA: TGTGCCAGCAGTGATACAGGGGGCATCACAGAGACCCAGTACTTC.

The V call is TRBV7-6, the J call TRBJ2-7, with TRBD1 matching 8 bases. This CDR3 is 19 amino acids long. Germline lookup yields CDR1 SGHVS and CDR2 FNYEAQ. J lost 3 bases, V lost 5 bases, and 21 bases had no gene match. The CDR3 bases are TGTGCCAGCAGCCCTGTAGCTGGATTCGCAGGGGGCGTAGACTACGAGCAGTACTTC. It encodes CASSPVAGFAGGVDYEQYF.

The rearrangement joins TRBV19 to TRBJ1-2, with D possibly matching TRBD1 (6 bases). Trimming left V 4 bases short and J 5 bases short, with 17 bases between. Germline CDR1 LNHDA, CDR2 SQIVND (reference sequence). CDR3 length equals 15 residues. CDR3 residues: CASSKTFRGTYGYTF. CDR3 DNA: TGTGCCAGTAGTAAAACCTTCAGGGGAACATATGGCTACACCTTC.

This sequence joins TRBV7-7 and TRBJ2-5; 7 bases match TRBD2. Germline trimming cut 1 base from V and 9 bases from J; bases unmatched to any gene: 5. The CDR3 spans 13 residues. From germline, CDR1 is SSHAT and CDR2 FNYEAQ (reference sequence). Written as DNA, the CDR3 is TGTGCCAGCAGCTTAGACCGCGCGGGGGCCCAGTACTTC. It is translated as CASSLDRAGAQYF.

The CDR3 protein is CASSRYGNTIYF. The CDR3 DNA sequence: TGTGCCAGCAGCCGTTATGGAAACACCATATATTTT. The genes are TRBV28 and TRBJ1-3; no reliable D call. CDR1 and CDR2 from the germline V gene are MDHEN and SYDVKM. With 6 bases removed from V and 3 bases from J, the gap between germline ends came to 6 bases. The CDR3 sequence is 12 residues long.

The chain is built from TRBV9 and TRBJ2-7, with D possibly being TRBD2 (6 bases). CDR3 length: 15 amino acids. The V end was cut by 1 base, the J end by 5 bases, with 16 bases between. Germline loops: CDR1 SGDLS, CDR2 YYNGEE. The CDR3 bases are TGTGCCAGCAGCGTAAATGGGGATTGGGAGGACGAGCAGTACTTC. Its translation: CASSVNGDWEDEQYF.

This sequence joins TRBV5-1 and TRBJ2-5; D may be TRBD2 (5 bases). The V gene lost 3 bases and the J gene lost 4 bases, with 13 bases spanning the gap. Germline lookup yields CDR1 SGHRS and CDR2 YFSETQ. This CDR3 is built from 14 residues. Written as DNA, the CDR3 is TGCGCCAGCAGCTCGGCCTTGGGGAGAGAGACCCAGTACTTC. This sequence encodes CASSSALGRETQYF.

V gene TRBV7-9 combines with J gene TRBJ2-3; TRBD2 matches at 7 bases. Germline assignment: CDR1 SEHNR and CDR2 FQNEAQ (reference sequence). The CDR3 loop spans 16 amino acids. The V and J ends lost 5 bases and 2 bases, in that order; junction bases with no gene match: 10. The CDR3 sequence: CASSSGAAGNTDTQYF. The CDR3 DNA reads as TGTGCCAGCAGCAGCGGGGCCGCGGGGAACACAGATACGCAGTATTTT.

The chain employs TRBV6-1 and TRBJ1-3; 10 bases align to TRBD1. This CDR3 is 15 amino acids long. The V segment lost 7 bases and the J segment 4 bases; nucleotides outside the gene matches: 7. The germline V gene has CDR1 MNHNS and CDR2 SASEGT. The CDR3 DNA sequence: TGTGCCAGCAACCCGACAGGGGGCTGGGGAAACACCATATATTTT. Protein: CASNPTGGWGNTIYF.

The genes are TRBV2 and TRBJ1-6; D is possibly TRBD1 (6 bases). Germline V gene sequence: CDR1 SNHLY, CDR2 FYNNEI. There are 15 residues in the CDR3. Trimming left V 4 bases short and J 6 bases short, with 13 bases between. CDR3 DNA sequence: TGTGCCAGCAGTGCAACGGACAGTTTTAATTCACCCCTCCACTTT. Amino acid sequence: CASSATDSFNSPLHF.

This chain links TRBV10-3 with TRBJ1-1, with D hard to call. V was clipped by 7 bases and J by 0 bases, with 12 bases between them. Per germline, CDR1 ENHRY and CDR2 SYGVKD. The CDR3 has 14 residues. The CDR3 DNA reads as TGTGCCATCACCCGAGGGCAGATGAACACTGAAGCTTTCTTT. Encoded protein: CAITRGQMNTEAFF.

This rearrangement joins TRBV23-1 to TRBJ1-1; D may be TRBD1 (6 bases). TRBV23-1 is recorded as an ORF, its role being uncertain. The ends were cut back, 8 bases at V and 4 bases at J, with 11 bases in the middle. This CDR3 contains 12 residues. The CDR3 protein is CASSQGPTEAFF. The CDR3 DNA reads TGCGCCAGCTCACAGGGTCCCACTGAAGCTTTCTTT.

This clone was seen more than once but under ten times. The chain couples TRBV5-6 to TRBJ1-6; 12 bases are shared with TRBD1. CDR1 and CDR2 (germline): SGHDT, YYEEEE. The CDR3 is made up of 16 amino acids. Trimming at V came to 4 bases and at J to 8 bases, leaving 7 bases not matched to a gene. CDR3 nucleotides: TGTGCCAGCAGCGACGGGACAGGGGGCGACGATTCACCCCTCCACTTT. It is translated as CASSDGTGGDDSPLHF.

J is TRBJ2-5 and V is TRBV10-3; D is ambiguous. The CDR3 extends over 12 amino acids. V was shortened by 3 bases and J by 5 bases, with 7 bases between the two germline ends. The germline CDR1 and CDR2 sequences are ENHRY and SYGVKD. The CDR3 loop reads CAISEPRETQYF. The CDR3, as DNA: TGTGCCATCAGTGAACCCCGGGAGACCCAGTACTTC.

J is TRBJ1-2 and V is TRBV19; the D is unclear. The germline CDR1 and CDR2 sequences are LNHDA and SQIVND (reference sequence). The CDR3 covers 14 residues. V was shortened by 5 bases and J by 6 bases, with 16 bases between the two germline ends. The CDR3 spells CASSDLSSGNGYTF. The CDR3 bases are TGTGCCAGTAGTGACCTAAGCAGCGGGAATGGCTACACCTTC.

As DNA, the CDR3 is TGCGCCAGCAGCCTCTCGGGGGTCCACTCTGGGGCCAACGTCCTGACTTTC. It translates to CASSLSGVHSGANVLTF. V is TRBV5-1 and J is TRBJ2-6; possibly TRBD2 for D (6 bases). The V end was cut by 4 bases, the J end by 0 bases, with 14 bases between. Germline values: CDR1 SGHRS, CDR2 YFSETQ. The CDR3 has 17 residues.